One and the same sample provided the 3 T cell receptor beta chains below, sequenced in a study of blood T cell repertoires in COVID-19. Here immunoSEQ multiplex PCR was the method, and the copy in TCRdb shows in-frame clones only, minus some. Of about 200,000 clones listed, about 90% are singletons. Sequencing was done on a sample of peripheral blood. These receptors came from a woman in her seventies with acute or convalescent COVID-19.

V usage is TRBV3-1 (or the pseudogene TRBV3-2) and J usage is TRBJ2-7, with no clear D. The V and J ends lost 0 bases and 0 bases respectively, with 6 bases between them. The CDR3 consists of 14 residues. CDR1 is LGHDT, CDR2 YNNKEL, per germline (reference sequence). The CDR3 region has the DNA TGTGCCAGCAGCCAAGATGGTAGCTCCTACGAGCAGTACTTC. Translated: CASSQDGSSYEQYF.

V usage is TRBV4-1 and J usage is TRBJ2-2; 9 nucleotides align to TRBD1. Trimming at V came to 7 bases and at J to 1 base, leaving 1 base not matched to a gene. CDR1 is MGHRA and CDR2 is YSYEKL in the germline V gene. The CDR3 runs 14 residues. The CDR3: CASKGQGNTGELFF. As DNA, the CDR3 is TGCGCCAGCAAGGGACAGGGGAACACCGGGGAGCTGTTTTTT.

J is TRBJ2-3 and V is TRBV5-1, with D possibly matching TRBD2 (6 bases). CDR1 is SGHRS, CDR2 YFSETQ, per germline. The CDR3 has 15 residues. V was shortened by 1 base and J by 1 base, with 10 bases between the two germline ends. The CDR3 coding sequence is TGCGCCAGCAGCTTGAGAGGGACTGGCACAGATACGCAGTATTTT. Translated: CASSLRGTGTDTQYF.